Listed here are 20 T cell receptor beta chains from one sample, sequenced in a study of glioma-infiltrating T cells after dendritic cell vaccination. Specified time point: after dendritic cell vaccination, including at tumor progression/relapse. This table comes from immunoSEQ multiplex PCR, and its TCRdb copy is limited to in-frame clones, with some not included. The repertoire holds roughly 88,000 clones, over 75% seen once, with over 2% in the top ten. The specimen comprised blood, sampled after dendritic cell vaccination. The receptor source for this set is a human donor with glioblastoma.

This clone has only one observation. The chain carries TRBV7-2 and TRBJ1-3; no reliable D call. CDR1 and CDR2 (germline): SGHTA, FQGNSA. V was trimmed by 5 bases and J by 1 base, leaving 6 bases between them. The CDR3 runs 13 residues. Written as DNA, the CDR3 is TGTGCCAGCAGCCTCGGGTCTGGAAACACCATATATTTT. Protein: CASSLGSGNTIYF.

J is TRBJ1-1 and V is TRBV5-4; D not certain. With 4 bases removed from V and 5 bases from J, the gap between germline ends came to 9 bases. The CDR3 totals 12 residues. Per germline, CDR1 SGHNT and CDR2 YYREEE (reference sequence). The CDR3 here is CASSREVTEAFF. The DNA of the CDR3 is TGTGCCAGCAGCCGGGAGGTAACTGAAGCTTTCTTT.

Only a few counts were recorded for this clone. V gene TRBV10-2 combines with J gene TRBJ2-7; D is possibly TRBD2 (6 bases). The CDR3 has 12 amino acids. Germline assignment: CDR1 WSHSY and CDR2 SAAADI. The V gene lost 6 bases and the J gene lost 3 bases, with 9 bases spanning the gap. The CDR3 nucleotides read TGCGCCAGCAGGGGGGGAAGCTACGAGCAGTACGTC. This gives the protein CASRGGSYEQYV.

This rearrangement joins TRBV19 to TRBJ2-2, with D possibly TRBD1 on 5 matching bases. The V and J ends lost 6 bases and 2 bases respectively, with 13 bases between them. This CDR3 contains 15 residues. Germline V gene lookup returns CDR1 LNHDA and CDR2 SQIVND (reference sequence). DNA of the CDR3: TGTGCCAGTAGAGAGATGACAGTTAACACCGGGGAGCTGTTTTTT. It specifies CASREMTVNTGELFF.

The chain joins TRBV9 to TRBJ2-2, with 7 positions matching TRBD1. The V gene's germline CDR1 is SGDLS and CDR2 YYNGEE. The CDR3 is 16 amino acids. Germline trimming cut 6 bases from V and 2 bases from J; bases unmatched to any gene: 10. CDR3 loop: CASIIRTGHNTGELFF. In DNA, the CDR3 is TGTGCCAGCATTATAAGGACAGGACATAACACCGGGGAGCTGTTTTTT.

The rearrangement joins TRBV11-3 to TRBJ1-6; D is unresolved. Between the trimmed V and J ends, which lost 2 bases and 6 bases, there was a span of 5 bases. Per germline, CDR1 SGHNT and CDR2 YENEEA. The CDR3 consists of 13 residues. The CDR3 sequence is CASSLQVNSPLHF. The CDR3 bases are TGTGCCAGCAGCTTACAGGTTAATTCACCCCTCCACTTT.

This clone showed up just once. The rearrangement uses TRBV29-1 and TRBJ2-1; 9 nucleotides line up with TRBD1. The CDR3 runs to 12 residues. The germline CDR1 and CDR2 sequences are SQVTM and ANQGSEA. The junction had 4 bases not matched to a gene; V was cut back by 5 bases and J by 8 bases. CDR3 protein: CSVRDRVYEQFF. The CDR3, as DNA: TGCAGCGTTCGGGACAGGGTTTATGAGCAGTTCTTC.

Only a few counts were recorded for this clone. CDR3 loop: CAWSGADTQYF. The DNA for the CDR3 is TGTGCCTGGAGTGGCGCAGATACGCAGTATTTT. This chain connects TRBV30 to TRBJ2-3; D not resolved. The CDR3 contains 11 residues. Looked up from germline, CDR1 is GTSNPN and CDR2 is SVGIG (reference sequence). V was trimmed by 1 base and J by 4 bases, leaving 3 bases between them.

This chain links TRBV19 with TRBJ1-4; 7 nucleotides align to TRBD1. This CDR3 has 14 residues. CDR1 and CDR2 from the germline V gene are LNHDA and SQIVND (reference sequence). The trim removed 2 bases at V and 7 bases at J, leaving 4 bases unmatched. CDR3 sequence reads: CASSIRGRFEKLFF. The CDR3 nucleotides are TGTGCCAGTAGTATAAGGGGGCGGTTTGAAAAACTGTTTTTT. Combining the CDR3 with reference TRBV19 and TRBJ1-4 gives the whole variable domain DGGITQSPKYLFRKEGQNVTLSCEQNLNHDAMYWYRQDPGQGLRLIYYSQIVNDFQKGDIAEGYSVSREKKESFPLTVTSAQKNPTAFYLCASSIRGRFEKLFFGSGTQLSVL.

Written as DNA, the CDR3 is TGTGCCAACACTTTACGGACAGGGGGCTACACCTTC. Its protein product is CANTLRTGGYTF. The chain has TRBV19 and TRBJ1-2; 8 nucleotides line up with TRBD1. V was clipped by 10 bases and J by 8 bases; unmatched bases: 9. CDR3 length: 12 residues. Germline CDR1 and CDR2: LNHDA and SQIVND (reference sequence).

In this sample, this clone turned up a few times. This chain uses TRBV5-6 with TRBJ2-1, with D unresolved. V shed 0 bases and J shed 7 bases, with 8 bases lying between them. Germline V gives CDR1 SGHDT, CDR2 YYEEEE. The CDR3 totals 13 residues. The CDR3 is CASSLGAANEQFF. CDR3 DNA sequence: TGTGCCAGCAGCTTGGGGGCCGCAAATGAGCAGTTCTTC. Together with reference TRBV5-6 and TRBJ2-1, the CDR3 gives the full variable domain: DAGVTQSPTHLIKTRGQQVTLRCSPKSGHDTVSWYQQALGQGPQFIFQYYEEEERQRGNFPDRFSGHQFPNYSSELNVNALLLGDSALYLCASSLGAANEQFFGPGTRLTVL.

V usage is TRBV10-3 and J usage is TRBJ1-2, with a weak D call TRBD1 (6 bases). Looked up from germline, CDR1 is ENHRY and CDR2 is SYGVKD. This CDR3 is built from 11 residues. Trimming took 10 bases from V and 4 from J, leaving 10 bases between them. CDR3 region: CASRGGYGYTF. DNA for the CDR3: TGTGCCAGCAGGGGAGGCTATGGCTACACCTTC.

The rearrangement uses TRBV7-6 and TRBJ1-2; D call uncertain. The V and J ends lost 5 bases and 8 bases respectively, with 21 bases between them. CDR3 length: 15 amino acids. Per the germline V gene, CDR1 is SGHVS and CDR2 is FNYEAQ. CDR3 sequence reads: CASSHDQSGRRGYTF. As DNA, the CDR3 is TGTGCCAGCAGCCACGACCAATCGGGAAGGAGGGGCTACACCTTC.

The V and J genes are TRBV6-5 and TRBJ2-6, with a possible D match to TRBD2 (6 bases). Germline V gene lookup returns CDR1 MNHEY and CDR2 SVGAGI. The CDR3 totals 14 residues. Trimming pared 2 bases from V and 5 bases from J, leaving 7 bases between. CDR3 nucleotide sequence: TGTGCCAGCAGTTACGGGGGGAGGGCCAACGTCCTGACTTTC. Translation: CASSYGGRANVLTF.

The chain carries TRBV7-9 and TRBJ2-5; D perhaps matches TRBD2 (5 bases). The germline CDR1 and CDR2 sequences are SEHNR and FQNEAQ (reference sequence). The CDR3 totals 14 residues. Trimming left V 1 base short and J 10 bases short, with 16 bases between. CDR3 sequence: CASSLGSSIRGQYF. In DNA form, the CDR3 reads TGTGCCAGCAGCTTAGGATCCTCCATACGGGGCCAGTACTTC.

The chain is built from TRBV18 and TRBJ1-2; TRBD1 aligns across 7 bases. The V segment lost 1 base and the J segment 5 bases; nucleotides outside the gene matches: 13. In germline, CDR1 is KGHSH, CDR2 LQKENI. CDR3 size: 17 residues. The chain's CDR3 is CASSPRPDRARGYGYTF. The CDR3 DNA is TGTGCCAGCTCACCACGACCTGACAGGGCCAGGGGATATGGCTACACCTTC.

V is TRBV30 and J is TRBJ1-1; D is perhaps TRBD1 (6 bases). Germline V gene lookup returns CDR1 GTSNPN and CDR2 SVGIG (reference sequence). V lost 2 bases to trimming and J lost 2 bases, with 9 bases between them. This CDR3 spans 13 amino acids. In DNA form, the CDR3 reads TGTGCCTGGAGTTTACAGGGTAACACTGAAGCTTTCTTT. This encodes CAWSLQGNTEAFF.

The chain couples TRBV6-6 to TRBJ1-2, with D possibly matching TRBD1 (5 bases). Per the germline V gene, CDR1 is MNHNY and CDR2 is SVGAGI (reference sequence). The CDR3 totals 14 residues. Trimming took 5 bases from V and 4 from J, leaving 14 bases between them. As DNA, the CDR3 is TGTGCCAGCAGTGCTGGACAAACCTCCTATGGCTACACCTTC. Its translation: CASSAGQTSYGYTF.

This clone was seen once. This chain connects TRBV7-3 to TRBJ2-1; TRBD2 aligns across 10 bases. Germline V gene sequence: CDR1 SGHTA, CDR2 FQGTGA. Losses at the gene ends were 6 bases for V and 6 bases for J; bases not matched to a gene: 8. CDR3 size: 15 residues. CDR3 loop: CASSYLAGVGNEQFF. In DNA, the CDR3 is TGTGCCAGCAGTTACCTAGCGGGAGTAGGCAATGAGCAGTTCTTC.

This clone occurred a few times. The V gene is TRBV7-6, the J gene TRBJ1-4; D gene unclear. Trimming removed 1 base from V and 0 bases from J, with 6 bases in between. CDR1 and CDR2 from the germline V gene are SGHVS and FNYEAQ. The CDR3 is 15 residues long. Here the CDR3 DNA reads TGTGCCAGCAGCTTAGATAGCACAACTAATGAAAAACTGTTTTTT. Its protein is CASSLDSTTNEKLFF. Looking up the rest from reference TRBV7-6 and TRBJ1-4 gives the full variable domain: GAGVSQSPRYKVTKRGQDVALRCDPISGHVSLYWYRQALGQGPEFLTYFNYEAQQDKSGLPNDRFSAERPEGSISTLTIQRTEQRDSAMYRCASSLDSTTNEKLFFGSGTQLSVL.